The 26 T cell receptor beta chains below come from one sample, sequenced in a study of cytomegalovirus exposure and HLA in healthy donors. The PCR ran on 60 Vbeta and 13 Jbeta primers. Clones were read by immunoSEQ multiplex PCR, and TCRdb kept only the in-frame ones, dropping some. There are under 95,000 clones in the sample; 7.6% occur only once, and 2% to 2.5% lies in the top ten. The sample consisted of PBMCs. These receptors were collected from a man aged 45 to 65 in good health and CMV-seronegative.

This clone showed up just a few times. The gene calls are TRBV25-1 and TRBJ1-6, with 9 bases aligning to TRBD1. V shed 4 bases and J 10 bases; nucleotides not matched to a gene: 8. This CDR3 region has 15 residues. The germline CDR1 and CDR2 sequences are MGHDK and SYGVNS. CDR3 nucleotides: TGTGCCAGCAGTGGGTTCACAGGGGGCCAATCACCCCTCCACTTT. As protein: CASSGFTGGQSPLHF.

V gene TRBV5-5 combines with J gene TRBJ2-7, with TRBD2 matching over 8 bases. The CDR3 length is 16 residues. With V trimmed by 0 bases and J by 3 bases, 8 bases remained unmatched. Per germline, CDR1 SGHKS and CDR2 YYEKEE (reference sequence). As DNA, the CDR3 is TGTGCCAGCAGCTTGGTAGTGAGCGGGGGACTCTACGAGCAGTACTTC. Its protein product is CASSLVVSGGLYEQYF.

This clone turned up a few times. The genes are TRBV30 and TRBJ2-5; weak D call: TRBD1 (5 bases). Looked up from germline, CDR1 is GTSNPN and CDR2 is SVGIG (reference sequence). There are 13 residues in the CDR3. Trimming took off 2 bases at V and 5 bases at J, with 12 bases between the two ends. CDR3: CAWSPSGLETQYF. CDR3 in DNA: TGTGCCTGGAGTCCCTCAGGGCTGGAGACCCAGTACTTC.

The chain uses TRBV5-1 and TRBJ1-2, with 12 bases identical to TRBD1. The junction had 9 bases not matched to a gene; V was cut back by 5 bases and J by 7 bases. Germline values: CDR1 SGHRS, CDR2 YFSETQ. The CDR3 loop spans 15 amino acids. CDR3 residues: CASSYIPGQGAGYTF. In DNA, the CDR3 is TGCGCCAGCAGTTACATACCGGGACAGGGGGCTGGCTACACCTTC. The entire variable domain, with the rest obtained from reference TRBV5-1 and TRBJ1-2, is as follows: KAGVTQTPRYLIKTRGQQVTLSCSPISGHRSVSWYQQTPGQGLQFLFEYFSETQRNKGNFPGRFSGRQFSNSRSEMNVSTLELGDSALYLCASSYIPGQGAGYTFGSGTRLTVV.

The DNA for the CDR3 is TGTGCCAGCAGCTTCGGACAGGGAGGAGGTGGCTACACCTTC. This sequence encodes CASSFGQGGGGYTF. The V gene is TRBV7-8, the J gene TRBJ1-2; 8 bases map to TRBD1. Germline assignment: CDR1 SGHVS and CDR2 FQNEAQ. The CDR3 runs 14 residues. V was pared by 3 bases and J by 7 bases, with 7 bases of the junction left unmatched.

This clone has only a few counts. The chain links TRBV5-1 to TRBJ1-4, with 10 positions matching TRBD1. J lost 4 bases, V lost 4 bases, and 4 bases had no gene match. CDR1 and CDR2 from the germline V gene are SGHRS and YFSETQ. The CDR3 loop spans 15 amino acids. CDR3 coding DNA: TGCGCCAGCAGCAGGACAGGGGGGGTTAATGAAAAACTGTTTTTT. Its translation: CASSRTGGVNEKLFF.

The chain joins TRBV7-3 to TRBJ2-3, with 11 positions matching TRBD2. Germline V CDR1 and CDR2: SGHTA, FQGTGA. V shed 3 bases and J 0 bases; nucleotides not matched to a gene: 2. The CDR3 totals 16 residues. The CDR3 sequence: CASSFGLAGSTDTQYF. The CDR3 coding sequence is TGTGCCAGCAGCTTCGGACTAGCGGGTAGCACAGATACGCAGTATTTT. The variable domain in full, with the rest retrieved from reference TRBV7-3 and TRBJ2-3, is GAGVSQTPSNKVTEKGKYVELRCDPISGHTALYWYRQSLGQGPEFLIYFQGTGAADDSGLPNDRFFAVRPEGSVSTLKIQRTERGDSAVYLCASSFGLAGSTDTQYFGPGTRLTVL.

This clone came up a few times. The rearrangement uses TRBV5-8 and TRBJ2-1; D is possibly TRBD1 (5 bases). Per the germline V gene, CDR1 is SGHTS and CDR2 is YDEGEE. The ends were cut back, 1 base at V and 2 bases at J, with 13 bases in the middle. The CDR3 runs 16 residues. The CDR3, as DNA: TGTGCCAGCAGCTTGTACCCGGAAGGGGCCTACAATGAGCAGTTCTTC. The encoded protein is CASSLYPEGAYNEQFF.

The chain has TRBV28 and TRBJ2-7, with 11 bases aligning to TRBD1. This CDR3 has 16 residues. Germline V CDR1 and CDR2: MDHEN, SYDVKM. Unmatched junction bases numbered 4, after V lost 2 bases and J lost 1 base. The CDR3 DNA reads TGTGCCAGCAGTTTAACCGGGACAGGGGGGTCCTACGAGCAGTACTTC. It yields the protein CASSLTGTGGSYEQYF.

The gene calls are TRBV27 and TRBJ1-2, with D perhaps matching TRBD1 (6 bases). This CDR3 has 13 amino acids. Looked up from germline, CDR1 is MNHEY and CDR2 is SMNVEV (reference sequence). The V end lost 7 bases, the J end lost 0 bases, and 9 bases lay between the germline ends. The CDR3 loop reads CASTDRPNYGYTF. CDR3 sequence (DNA): TGTGCCAGCACTGACAGGCCTAACTATGGCTACACCTTC.

J is TRBJ2-7 and V is TRBV28; 9 nucleotides match TRBD2. This CDR3 has 17 residues. From germline, CDR1 is MDHEN and CDR2 SYDVKM. After removal of 1 base from V and 3 bases from J, the junction contained 10 bases not matched to a gene. The CDR3 coding sequence is TGTGCCAGCAGTTTATCGAGAAGTAGCGGGAGTCACTACGAGCAGTACTTC. It yields the protein CASSLSRSSGSHYEQYF.

The chain uses TRBV28 and TRBJ1-2; D perhaps matches TRBD1 (5 bases). Germline assignment: CDR1 MDHEN and CDR2 SYDVKM. The CDR3 runs 16 residues. V was pared by 7 bases and J by 6 bases, with 24 bases between. The CDR3 loop reads CASKILGGGGSDGYTF. The CDR3 region has the DNA TGTGCCAGCAAAATTCTCGGTGGGGGAGGGAGCGATGGCTACACCTTC.

This clone has more than one count but fewer than ten. The V gene is TRBV5-5, the J gene TRBJ2-7; TRBD1 matches at 7 bases. The CDR3 consists of 15 residues. The germline V gene encodes CDR1 SGHKS and CDR2 YYEKEE (reference sequence). With V trimmed by 4 bases and J by 2 bases, 9 bases remained unmatched. DNA for the CDR3: TGTGCCAGCAGCCGGGGACAGCTTTTGACCTACGAGCAGTACTTC. Translating it yields CASSRGQLLTYEQYF.

The chain uses TRBV7-9 and TRBJ2-3; 9 bases map to TRBD1. V shed 1 base, J shed 4 bases, and the junction held 3 bases outside the gene matches. The length of the CDR3 is 15 residues. Germline V gene data show CDR1 as SEHNR and CDR2 as FQNEAQ (reference sequence). DNA of the CDR3: TGTGCCAGCAGCTTAGAACAGGGGGCCGCAGATACGCAGTATTTT. Translating it yields CASSLEQGAADTQYF.

J is TRBJ1-2 and V is TRBV2, with unresolved D. Germline V CDR1 and CDR2: SNHLY, FYNNEI. The CDR3 runs 12 residues. Deletions cut 6 bases from V and 3 bases from J, with 8 bases between. The CDR3 is CASREDDYGYTF. CDR3 nucleotides: TGTGCCAGCAGGGAGGACGACTATGGCTACACCTTC.

The chain joins TRBV11-3 to TRBJ2-2, with 12 positions matching TRBD2. Trimming at V came to 5 bases and at J to 7 bases, leaving 8 bases not matched to a gene. CDR1 and CDR2 (germline): SGHNT, YENEEA. The CDR3 length is 16 residues. Here the CDR3 DNA reads TGTGCCAGCAGCCAACTAGCGGGAGGACTGGGCGGGGAGCTGTTTTTT. The encoded protein is CASSQLAGGLGGELFF.

The chain has TRBV19 and TRBJ1-1, with 7 bases aligning to TRBD1. The V segment lost 5 bases and the J segment 3 bases; nucleotides outside the gene matches: 12. Germline assignment: CDR1 LNHDA and CDR2 SQIVND (reference sequence). This CDR3 contains 16 residues. CDR3 region: CASSADRTPGDTEAFF. DNA for the CDR3: TGTGCCAGTAGTGCGGACAGGACTCCTGGGGACACTGAAGCTTTCTTT.

The CDR3 sequence: CASSFNRQGPNEKLFF. CDR3 coding DNA: TGTGCCAGCAGTTTCAATAGACAGGGACCTAATGAAAAACTGTTTTTT. This chain uses TRBV6-5 with TRBJ1-4; 7 bases agree with TRBD1. The ends lost 4 bases at V and 3 bases at J; junction bases unmatched: 8. Germline V gene data show CDR1 as MNHEY and CDR2 as SVGAGI. CDR3 size: 16 residues.

This clone has just a few counts. The chain employs TRBV4-3 and TRBJ2-1, with D possibly TRBD1 on 6 matching bases. This CDR3 spans 14 amino acids. Trimming stripped 2 bases from V and 9 bases from J, with 14 bases between. Germline values: CDR1 LGHNA, CDR2 YSLEER. The CDR3 bases are TGCGCCAGCAGCCAAACACAGGGTTTTAGTGAGCAGTTCTTC. Amino acid sequence: CASSQTQGFSEQFF.

Notes on this clone: The CDR3 ends on some other residue instead of the conserved phenylalanine or tryptophan, so this is likely a read error. The limits of the CDR3 on the DNA are not certain, so only TCRdb's listed CDR3 is given. The chain is built from TRBV21-1 and TRBJ2-2; the DNA was not used to check the table's D call, TRBD2. TRBV21-1 has pseudogene status. The CDR3 numbers 14 amino acids, ends counted. The CDR3 here is CASSLRAFRGEMFL.

The chain links TRBV5-1 to TRBJ2-5; the match to TRBD2 covers 7 bases. The CDR3 runs to 16 residues. Trimming removed 4 bases from V and 4 bases from J; junction bases left unmatched: 13. The germline V gene encodes CDR1 SGHRS and CDR2 YFSETQ. The CDR3 bases are TGCGCCAGCAGCGCCGGACTAGAGTCGATTTCAGAGACCCAGTACTTC. Translating it yields CASSAGLESISETQYF.

The sample holds a few counts of this clone. The V and J genes are TRBV28 and TRBJ1-1, with 7 positions matching TRBD1. The length of the CDR3 is 16 residues. CDR1 and CDR2 from the germline V gene are MDHEN and SYDVKM. V lost 3 bases, J lost 0 bases, and 7 bases stayed unmatched. CDR3 in amino acids: CASSFVRGHMNTEAFF. The DNA of the CDR3 is TGTGCCAGCAGTTTTGTTAGGGGGCACATGAACACTGAAGCTTTCTTT.

This sequence joins TRBV28 and TRBJ2-3, with D possibly being TRBD2 (6 bases). CDR1 is MDHEN, CDR2 SYDVKM, per germline. The CDR3 spans 12 residues. Trimming removed 10 bases at V and 2 bases at J, with 10 bases between. The CDR3 coding sequence is TGTGCCACCCGGGGGACCACAGATACGCAGTATTTT. The encoded protein is CATRGTTDTQYF.

This chain joins TRBV11-2 and TRBJ1-3; TRBD1 might be the D (5 bases). The germline V and J ends were trimmed by 0 bases and 4 bases, with 13 bases remaining between them. The CDR3 loop spans 16 amino acids. CDR1 and CDR2 from the germline V gene are SGHAT and FQNNGV. CDR3 sequence (DNA): TGTGCCAGCAGCTTAGATCTACCAGGGAACGGAAACACCATATATTTT. Its protein product is CASSLDLPGNGNTIYF.

A few counts support this clone. V usage is TRBV29-1 and J usage is TRBJ2-7, with TRBD1 identical over 7 bases. J gave up 2 bases and V 5 bases, and 6 bases lay outside the gene matches. The V gene's germline CDR1 is SQVTM and CDR2 ANQGSEA. The CDR3 covers 13 residues. In DNA, the CDR3 is TGCAGCGTTATAAACAGGGGCCCCTACGAGCAGTACTTC. Its translation is CSVINRGPYEQYF.

The chain uses TRBV5-1 and TRBJ2-7; 7 bases fit TRBD1. The CDR3 sequence is 15 residues long. Germline-derived CDR1 and CDR2 are SGHRS and YFSETQ. V shed 5 bases and J 0 bases; nucleotides not matched to a gene: 8. The CDR3 nucleotides are TGCGCCAGCAGACCGGGACAGCCGAGCTCCTACGAGCAGTACTTC. It yields the protein CASRPGQPSSYEQYF. Based on the CDR3 plus reference TRBV5-1 and TRBJ2-7, the full variable domain is KAGVTQTPRYLIKTRGQQVTLSCSPISGHRSVSWYQQTPGQGLQFLFEYFSETQRNKGNFPGRFSGRQFSNSRSEMNVSTLELGDSALYLCASRPGQPSSYEQYFGPGTRLTVT.